One and the same sample provided the 24 T cell receptor beta chains below, sequenced in a study of cytomegalovirus exposure and HLA in healthy donors. Primers for the PCR totalled 60 Vbeta and 13 Jbeta. TCRdb's copy holds only in-frame clones and misses some; the assay was immunoSEQ multiplex PCR. The repertoire has about 150,000 clones, roughly 79% of them found once; the top ten carry over 2.5%. The specimen was PBMCs. These receptors were collected from a young man in good health and CMV-seronegative.

The chain links TRBV27 to TRBJ2-1, with 15 positions matching TRBD2. The CDR3 sequence is 18 residues long. Germline V gene data show CDR1 as MNHEY and CDR2 as SMNVEV (reference sequence). V dropped 6 bases and J dropped 3; count of bases not matched to a gene: 9. The DNA for the CDR3 is TGTGCCAGCAGAGGACTAGCGGGGGGGCCTAGGCTCTACAATGAGCAGTTCTTC. Translated: CASRGLAGGPRLYNEQFF.

The V gene is TRBV11-2, the J gene TRBJ2-1, with 11 positions matching TRBD2. In germline, CDR1 is SGHAT, CDR2 FQNNGV. CDR3 size: 15 residues. Trimming removed 5 bases from V and 9 bases from J; junction bases left unmatched: 9. CDR3 sequence: CASSPGTSGNFEQFF. CDR3 bases: TGTGCCAGCAGCCCGGGGACTAGCGGCAACTTTGAGCAGTTCTTC.

This clone was counted only a few times. V usage is TRBV7-9 and J usage is TRBJ2-7; unclear D gene. V lost 4 bases and J 6 bases, leaving 10 bases between the germline ends. The CDR3 runs 12 residues. Germline V gives CDR1 SEHNR, CDR2 FQNEAQ (reference sequence). This chain's CDR3 is CASSSSSGEQYF. The CDR3 DNA follows: TGTGCCAGCAGCTCCTCATCGGGCGAGCAGTACTTC.

V gene TRBV5-1 combines with J gene TRBJ2-5, with 13 bases aligning to TRBD2. Germline-derived CDR1 and CDR2 are SGHRS and YFSETQ. The CDR3 is made up of 16 amino acids. The V and J ends lost 3 bases and 2 bases, in that order; junction bases with no gene match: 4. CDR3 bases: TGCGCCAGCAGCTGGGGACTAGCGGGGTTTCAAGAGACCCAGTACTTC. This translates into CASSWGLAGFQETQYF. The full variable domain, its missing parts supplied by reference TRBV5-1 and TRBJ2-5, is KAGVTQTPRYLIKTRGQQVTLSCSPISGHRSVSWYQQTPGQGLQFLFEYFSETQRNKGNFPGRFSGRQFSNSRSEMNVSTLELGDSALYLCASSWGLAGFQETQYFGPGTRLLVL.

This clone was seen a few times. The chain combines TRBV18 with TRBJ2-1; maybe TRBD2 (5 bases). The CDR3 contains 15 residues. V gave up 3 bases and J gave up 4 bases, with 13 bases separating them. The germline CDR1 and CDR2 sequences are KGHSH and LQKENI. CDR3 DNA: TGTGCCAGCTCACCCACACTAGGAGAATACAATGAGCAGTTCTTC. It encodes CASSPTLGEYNEQFF.

The rearrangement links TRBV2 to TRBJ2-7, with a possible D match to TRBD1 (6 bases). This CDR3 region has 14 residues. V was clipped by 6 bases and J by 1 base, with 13 bases between them. Looked up from germline, CDR1 is SNHLY and CDR2 is FYNNEI. CDR3 DNA: TGTGCCAGCAGCCCCGGACAGCTATCCTACGAGCAGTACTTC. This codes for CASSPGQLSYEQYF.

This chain joins TRBV4-1 and TRBJ2-7, with a weak D call TRBD1 (6 bases). Germline CDR1 and CDR2: MGHRA and YSYEKL. This CDR3 contains 17 residues. Trimming left V 3 bases short and J 1 base short, with 19 bases between. Here the CDR3 DNA reads TGCGCCAGCAGCCAGATCCGTACGGACAGACTATCCTACGAGCAGTACTTC. Translating it yields CASSQIRTDRLSYEQYF.

This chain joins TRBV5-1 and TRBJ1-1; D is perhaps TRBD1 (5 bases). The CDR3 totals 16 residues. Deletions cut 0 bases from V and 3 bases from J, with 15 bases between. The germline V gene has CDR1 SGHRS and CDR2 YFSETQ. CDR3 nucleotides: TGCGCCAGCAGCTTGGTAACAGCTGGGGCGGACACTGAAGCTTTCTTT. Its translation is CASSLVTAGADTEAFF.

The chain is built from TRBV2 and TRBJ2-2; 8 bases fit TRBD2. This CDR3 comprises 14 residues. CDR1 is SNHLY and CDR2 is FYNNEI in the germline V gene. V lost 7 bases to trimming and J lost 8 bases; unmatched junction nucleotides: 9. The CDR3 nucleotides read TGTGCCAGCACCTCCGCAGCGGGGGTGGGGGAGCTGTTTTTT. Its translation is CASTSAAGVGELFF.

The chain is built from TRBV19 and TRBJ1-1; D is unresolved. This CDR3 is built from 13 residues. The V gene's germline CDR1 is LNHDA and CDR2 SQIVND (reference sequence). V was clipped by 5 bases and J by 1 base, with 8 bases between them. The CDR3 reads CASSLRENTEAFF. For the CDR3, the DNA is TGTGCCAGTAGTCTCCGGGAGAACACTGAAGCTTTCTTT.

This clone was observed at least ten times. This sequence joins TRBV4-3 and TRBJ1-1; no clear D gene. The CDR3 runs to 15 residues. Germline V gene data show CDR1 as LGHNA and CDR2 as YSLEER. Trimming took 4 bases from V and 0 from J, leaving 12 bases between them. DNA for the CDR3: TGCGCCAGCAGCCCGGGGAGAGGGTTGAACACTGAAGCTTTCTTT. The encoded protein is CASSPGRGLNTEAFF.

The chain links TRBV6-5 to TRBJ1-5; 7 nucleotides line up with TRBD1. The CDR3 has 14 amino acids. V was pared by 6 bases and J by 8 bases, with 10 bases of the junction left unmatched. Germline V gene sequence: CDR1 MNHEY, CDR2 SVGAGI. CDR3 in DNA: TGTGCCAGCAGAATAGACAGGGTAATTGAGCCCCAGCATTTT. Protein sequence: CASRIDRVIEPQHF.

CDR3 bases: TGTGCCAGCAGTTACTATTCGAAGGCGGACACTGAAGCTTTCTTT. Its translation is CASSYYSKADTEAFF. The chain is built from TRBV6-5 and TRBJ1-1; D gene ambiguous. Germline lookup yields CDR1 MNHEY and CDR2 SVGAGI. Trimming took 1 base from V and 3 from J, leaving 12 bases between them. The CDR3 has 15 amino acids.

The J gene is TRBJ1-2, the V gene TRBV18; D gene ambiguous. V lost 0 bases, J lost 4 bases, and 12 bases lay in between. The CDR3 spans 15 residues. Looked up from germline, CDR1 is KGHSH and CDR2 is LQKENI. The CDR3 loop reads CASSPPGQRSYGYTF. In DNA, the CDR3 is TGTGCCAGCTCACCACCGGGCCAGAGATCCTATGGCTACACCTTC.

The V gene is TRBV11-2, the J gene TRBJ2-2; TRBD2 matches 8 bases. This CDR3 is built from 16 residues. From germline, CDR1 is SGHAT and CDR2 FQNNGV. Germline trimming cut 5 bases from V and 1 base from J; bases unmatched to any gene: 6. The CDR3 sequence is CASSTTGGRNTGELFF. The DNA of the CDR3 is TGTGCCAGCAGCACGACGGGGGGGCGGAACACCGGGGAGCTGTTTTTT.

The J gene is TRBJ1-2, the V gene TRBV18, with D possibly matching TRBD1 (6 bases). V was clipped by 1 base and J by 0 bases, with 9 bases between them. This CDR3 is built from 15 residues. From germline, CDR1 is KGHSH and CDR2 LQKENI. The CDR3 nucleotides read TGTGCCAGCTCACCACAGCGACAGGCTAACTATGGCTACACCTTC. It codes for CASSPQRQANYGYTF.

The chain joins TRBV5-1 to TRBJ2-3; tentatively, D is TRBD2 (7 bases). The V gene lost 4 bases and the J gene lost 0 bases, with 21 bases spanning the gap. CDR1 and CDR2 (germline): SGHRS, YFSETQ. The CDR3 spans 18 residues. CDR3 bases: TGCGCCAGCAGCGGGAGGGGGGCTGGACTGGCTAGCACAGATACGCAGTATTTT. Translation: CASSGRGAGLASTDTQYF. The full variable domain, rest sourced from reference TRBV5-1 and TRBJ2-3, is KAGVTQTPRYLIKTRGQQVTLSCSPISGHRSVSWYQQTPGQGLQFLFEYFSETQRNKGNFPGRFSGRQFSNSRSEMNVSTLELGDSALYLCASSGRGAGLASTDTQYFGPGTRLTVL.

The rearrangement uses TRBV28 and TRBJ1-1; D call uncertain. CDR1 is MDHEN and CDR2 is SYDVKM in the germline V gene. Trimming pared 2 bases from V and 4 bases from J, leaving 14 bases between. The CDR3 has 15 amino acids. The CDR3 spells CASSLSIPFGTEAFF. As DNA, the CDR3 is TGTGCCAGCAGTTTAAGCATCCCTTTTGGCACTGAAGCTTTCTTT.

The chain joins TRBV6-1 to TRBJ2-1; weak D call: TRBD1 (7 bases). The V and J ends lost 0 bases and 3 bases respectively, with 15 bases between them. The CDR3 loop spans 17 amino acids. Looked up from germline, CDR1 is MNHNS and CDR2 is SASEGT. The CDR3 here is CASSEARRDSHYNEQFF. The CDR3, as DNA: TGTGCCAGCAGTGAAGCCCGGAGGGACAGCCACTACAATGAGCAGTTCTTC.

This clone has only a few counts. The chain is built from TRBV7-2 and TRBJ1-1; D not resolved. V lost 6 bases, J lost 4 bases, and 6 bases lay in between. The germline CDR1 and CDR2 sequences are SGHTA and FQGNSA. The CDR3 spans 11 residues. The CDR3 loop is CASRGGTEAFF. CDR3 sequence (DNA): TGTGCCAGCAGGGGAGGCACTGAAGCTTTCTTT.

The gene calls are TRBV29-1 and TRBJ1-4, with a weak D call TRBD1 (5 bases). V lost 4 bases and J lost 4, with 7 bases in between. The CDR3 loop spans 12 amino acids. The germline V gene has CDR1 SQVTM and CDR2 ANQGSEA. CDR3 DNA: TGCAGCGTTGGACAGCGTAATGAAAAACTGTTTTTT. Residues: CSVGQRNEKLFF.

This chain uses TRBV6-1 with TRBJ2-3; tentative D call: TRBD1 (5 bases). The CDR3 loop spans 15 amino acids. The germline V gene has CDR1 MNHNS and CDR2 SASEGT. V lost 4 bases, J lost 0 bases, and 11 bases lay in between. CDR3 in amino acids: CASSGRATSTDTQYF. For the CDR3, the DNA is TGTGCCAGCAGTGGCAGGGCTACTAGCACAGATACGCAGTATTTT.

This chain joins TRBV5-6 and TRBJ2-7; 9 bases map to TRBD1. V was pared by 4 bases and J by 2 bases, with 7 bases of the junction left unmatched. In germline, CDR1 is SGHDT, CDR2 YYEEEE. CDR3 length: 15 residues. The DNA of the CDR3 is TGTGCCAGCAGCCCCAGGACAGGGGTTACCTACGAGCAGTACTTC. The encoded protein is CASSPRTGVTYEQYF.

The J gene is TRBJ1-1, the V gene TRBV4-3; the match to TRBD1 covers 8 bases. Germline V gene lookup returns CDR1 LGHNA and CDR2 YSLEER. The V and J ends lost 0 bases and 2 bases, in that order; junction bases with no gene match: 5. There are 16 residues in the CDR3. As DNA, the CDR3 is TGCGCCAGCAGCCAAGATCCCCAGGGGGCAAACACTGAAGCTTTCTTT. Its protein is CASSQDPQGANTEAFF.